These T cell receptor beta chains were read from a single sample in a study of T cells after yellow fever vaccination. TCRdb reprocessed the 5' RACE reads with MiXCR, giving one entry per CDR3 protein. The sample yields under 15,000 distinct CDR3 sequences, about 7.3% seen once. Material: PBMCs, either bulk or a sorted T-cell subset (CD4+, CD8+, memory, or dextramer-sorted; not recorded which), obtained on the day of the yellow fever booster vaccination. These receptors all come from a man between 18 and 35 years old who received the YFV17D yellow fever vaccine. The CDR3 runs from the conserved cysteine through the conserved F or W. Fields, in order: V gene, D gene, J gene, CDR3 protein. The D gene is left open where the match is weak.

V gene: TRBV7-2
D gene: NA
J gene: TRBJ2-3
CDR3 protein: CASSLEYSGDTQYF

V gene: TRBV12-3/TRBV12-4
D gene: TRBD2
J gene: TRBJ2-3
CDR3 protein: CASSFLAGGPDTQYF

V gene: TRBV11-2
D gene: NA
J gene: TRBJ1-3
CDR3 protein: CASSLQGNTIYF

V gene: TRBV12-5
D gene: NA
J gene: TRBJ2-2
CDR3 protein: CASAWGQGFTGELFF

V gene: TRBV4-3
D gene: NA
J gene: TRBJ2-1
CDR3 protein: CASSQDPAGTGDYNEQFF

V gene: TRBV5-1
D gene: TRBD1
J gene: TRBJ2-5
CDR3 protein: CASSLLGRGNQETQYF

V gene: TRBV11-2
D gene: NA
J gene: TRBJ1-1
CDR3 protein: CASSLEWRQRNTEAFF

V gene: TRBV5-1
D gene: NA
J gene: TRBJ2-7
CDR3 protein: CASSLAGDEQYF

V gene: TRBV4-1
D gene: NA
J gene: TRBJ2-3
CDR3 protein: CASSQPGVGDTQYF

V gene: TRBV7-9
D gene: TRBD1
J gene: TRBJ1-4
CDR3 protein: CASSPTGGTGEKLFF

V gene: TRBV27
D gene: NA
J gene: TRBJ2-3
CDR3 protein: CASSLRTPDTDTQYF

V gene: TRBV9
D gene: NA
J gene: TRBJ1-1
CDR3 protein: CASSYSQGNTEAFF

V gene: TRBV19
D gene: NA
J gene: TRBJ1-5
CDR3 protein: CASSIVVRKGDQPQHF

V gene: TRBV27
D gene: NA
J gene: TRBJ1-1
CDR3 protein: CASSLGTAGNTEAFF

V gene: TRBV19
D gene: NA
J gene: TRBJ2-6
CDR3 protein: CASGRPSGANVLTF

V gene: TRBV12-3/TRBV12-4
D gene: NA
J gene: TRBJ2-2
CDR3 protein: CASSRRALDTGELFF

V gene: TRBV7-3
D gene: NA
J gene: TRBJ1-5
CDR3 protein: CASSVAIYGTQNQPQHF

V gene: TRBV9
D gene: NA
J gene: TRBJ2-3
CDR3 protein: CASSLKGGTDTQYF

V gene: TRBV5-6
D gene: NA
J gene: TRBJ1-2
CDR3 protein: CASSLALGRDYGYTF

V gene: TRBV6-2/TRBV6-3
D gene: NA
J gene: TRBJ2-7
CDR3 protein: CASSYVRSYEQYF

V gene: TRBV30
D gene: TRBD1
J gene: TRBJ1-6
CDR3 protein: CAWRGDRTYNSPLHF

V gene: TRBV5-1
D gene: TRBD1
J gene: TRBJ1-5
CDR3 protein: CASSLGDSMGPQHF

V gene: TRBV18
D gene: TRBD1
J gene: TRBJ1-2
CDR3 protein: CASSLDRAILDGYTF

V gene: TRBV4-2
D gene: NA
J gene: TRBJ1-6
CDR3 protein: CASSQEMPGSNSRVHF

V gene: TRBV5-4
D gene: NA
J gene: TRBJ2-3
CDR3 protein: CASRNRTTDTQYF

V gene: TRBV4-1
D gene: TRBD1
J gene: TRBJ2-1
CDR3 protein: CASSQDMTGSSYNEQFF

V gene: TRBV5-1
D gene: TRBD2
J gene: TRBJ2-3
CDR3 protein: CASSLILAGGTDTQYF

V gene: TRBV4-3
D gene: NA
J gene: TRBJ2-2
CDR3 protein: CASSQLVGSWYGELFF

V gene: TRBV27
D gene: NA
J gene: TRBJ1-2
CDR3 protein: CASSPAGDGYTF

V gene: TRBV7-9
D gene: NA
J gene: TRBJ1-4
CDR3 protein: CASSLGVLGEKLFF

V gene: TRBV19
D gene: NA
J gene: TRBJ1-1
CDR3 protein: CASSTQTVMNTEAFF